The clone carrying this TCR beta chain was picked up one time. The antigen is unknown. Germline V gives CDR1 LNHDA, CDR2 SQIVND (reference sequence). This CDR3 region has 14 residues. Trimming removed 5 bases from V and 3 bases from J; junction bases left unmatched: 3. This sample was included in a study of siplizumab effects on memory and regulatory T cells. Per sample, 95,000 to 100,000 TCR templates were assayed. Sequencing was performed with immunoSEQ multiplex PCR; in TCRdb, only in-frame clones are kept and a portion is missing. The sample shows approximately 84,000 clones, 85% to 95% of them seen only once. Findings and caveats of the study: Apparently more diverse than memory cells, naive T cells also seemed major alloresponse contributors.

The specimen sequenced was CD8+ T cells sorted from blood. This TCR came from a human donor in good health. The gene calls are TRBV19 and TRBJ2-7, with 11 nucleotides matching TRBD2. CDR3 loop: CASSSGLAVYEQYF. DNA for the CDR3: TGTGCCAGTAGTTCGGGACTAGCGGTCTACGAGCAGTACTTC.